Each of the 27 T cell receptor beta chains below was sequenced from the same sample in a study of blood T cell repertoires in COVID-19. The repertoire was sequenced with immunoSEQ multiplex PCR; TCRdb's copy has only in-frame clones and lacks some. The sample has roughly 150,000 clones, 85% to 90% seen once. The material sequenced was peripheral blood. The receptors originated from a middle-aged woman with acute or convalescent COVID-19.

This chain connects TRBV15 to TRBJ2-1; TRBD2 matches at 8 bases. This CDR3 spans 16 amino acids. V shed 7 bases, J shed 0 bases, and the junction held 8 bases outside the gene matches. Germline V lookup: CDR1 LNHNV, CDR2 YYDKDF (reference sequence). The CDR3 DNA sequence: TGTGCCACCACCGGGAGGGCCCTCAGCTCCTACAATGAGCAGTTCTTC. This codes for CATTGRALSSYNEQFF.

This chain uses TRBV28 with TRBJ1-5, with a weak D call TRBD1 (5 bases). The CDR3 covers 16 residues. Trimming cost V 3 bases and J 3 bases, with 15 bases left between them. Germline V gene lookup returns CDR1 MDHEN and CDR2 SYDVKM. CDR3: CASSLATGRTNQPQHF. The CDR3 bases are TGTGCCAGCAGTTTGGCCACAGGTAGGACCAATCAGCCCCAGCATTTT.

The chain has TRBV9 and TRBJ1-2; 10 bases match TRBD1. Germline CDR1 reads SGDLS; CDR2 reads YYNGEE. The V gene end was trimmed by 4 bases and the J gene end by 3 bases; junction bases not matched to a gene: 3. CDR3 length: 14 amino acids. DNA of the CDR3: TGTGCCAGCAGCCCAGACAGGGGGCACTATGGCTACACCTTC. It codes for CASSPDRGHYGYTF. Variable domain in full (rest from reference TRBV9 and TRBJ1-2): DSGVTQTPKHLITATGQRVTLRCSPRSGDLSVYWYQQSLDQGLQFLIQYYNGEERAKGNILERFSAQQFPDLHSELNLSSLELGDSALYFCASSPDRGHYGYTFGSGTRLTVV.

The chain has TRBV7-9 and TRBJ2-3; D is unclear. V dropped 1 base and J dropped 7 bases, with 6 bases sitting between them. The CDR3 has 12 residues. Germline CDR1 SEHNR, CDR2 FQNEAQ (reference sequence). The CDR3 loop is CASSLGANTQYF. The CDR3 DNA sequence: TGTGCCAGCAGCTTAGGAGCGAATACGCAGTATTTT.

The CDR3 coding sequence is TGTGCCACCAGCGCAGGGGTGGTGGGCAATCAGCCCCAGCATTTT. This codes for CATSAGVVGNQPQHF. This chain joins TRBV24-1 and TRBJ1-5; a possible D gene is TRBD1 (6 bases). This CDR3 comprises 15 residues. Germline V gene sequence: CDR1 KGHDR, CDR2 SFDVKD. The V gene lost 7 bases and the J gene lost 2 bases, with 14 bases spanning the gap.

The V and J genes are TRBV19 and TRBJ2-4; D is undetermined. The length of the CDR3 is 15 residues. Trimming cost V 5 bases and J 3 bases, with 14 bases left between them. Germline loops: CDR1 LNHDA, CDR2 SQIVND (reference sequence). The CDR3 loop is CASSPSESLKNIQYF. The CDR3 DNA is TGTGCCAGTAGTCCCTCCGAAAGCCTCAAAAACATTCAGTACTTC.

In DNA form, the CDR3 reads TGTGCCAGCAGTTTTTCGGGGGGCCCCTACAATGAGCAGTTCTTC. This codes for CASSFSGGPYNEQFF. V and J are TRBV27 and TRBJ2-1; TRBD2 is a possible D gene (7 bases). CDR1 and CDR2 from the germline V gene are MNHEY and SMNVEV (reference sequence). V was pared by 3 bases and J by 2 bases, with 11 bases between. The CDR3 loop spans 15 amino acids.

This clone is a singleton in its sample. CDR3 residues: CASSSRGSGDTQYF. In nucleotides, the CDR3 is TGTGCCAGCAGCTCCCGGGGGTCGGGGGATACGCAGTATTTT. This chain links TRBV11-3 with TRBJ2-3; weak D call: TRBD2 (6 bases). The ends were cut back, 4 bases at V and 6 bases at J, with 14 bases in the middle. This CDR3 is built from 14 residues. Looked up from germline, CDR1 is SGHNT and CDR2 is YENEEA.

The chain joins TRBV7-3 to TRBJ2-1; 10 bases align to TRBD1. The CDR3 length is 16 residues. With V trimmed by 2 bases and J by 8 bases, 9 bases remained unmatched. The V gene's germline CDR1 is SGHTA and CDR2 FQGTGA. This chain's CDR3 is CASSLGQTTGGYEQFF. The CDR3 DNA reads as TGTGCCAGCAGCTTAGGGCAAACGACAGGGGGCTATGAGCAGTTCTTC.

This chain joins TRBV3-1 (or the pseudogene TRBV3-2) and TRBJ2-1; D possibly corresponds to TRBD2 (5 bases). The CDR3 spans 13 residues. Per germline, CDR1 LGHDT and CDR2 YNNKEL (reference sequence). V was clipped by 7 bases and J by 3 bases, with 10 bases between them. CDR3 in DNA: TGTGCCAGCACCCGGGGTCACTACAATGAGCAGTTCTTC. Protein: CASTRGHYNEQFF.

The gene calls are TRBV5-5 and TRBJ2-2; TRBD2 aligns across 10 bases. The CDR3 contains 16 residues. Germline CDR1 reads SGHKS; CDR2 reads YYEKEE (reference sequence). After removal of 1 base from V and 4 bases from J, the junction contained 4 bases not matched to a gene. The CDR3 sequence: CASSLLLAGGTGELFF. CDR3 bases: TGTGCCAGCAGCTTGCTCTTAGCGGGGGGCACCGGGGAGCTGTTTTTT.

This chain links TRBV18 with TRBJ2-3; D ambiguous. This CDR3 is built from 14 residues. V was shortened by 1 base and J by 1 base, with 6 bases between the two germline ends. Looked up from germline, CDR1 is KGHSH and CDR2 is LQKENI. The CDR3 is CASSPLPGTDTQYF. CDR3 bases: TGTGCCAGCTCACCACTTCCTGGCACAGATACGCAGTATTTT.

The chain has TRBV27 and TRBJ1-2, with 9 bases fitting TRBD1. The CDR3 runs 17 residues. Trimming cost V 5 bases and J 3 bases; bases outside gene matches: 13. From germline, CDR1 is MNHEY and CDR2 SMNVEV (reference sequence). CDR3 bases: TGTGCCAGCAGTGTCGGGACAGGGAAATCCGGGGACTATGGCTACACCTTC. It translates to CASSVGTGKSGDYGYTF.

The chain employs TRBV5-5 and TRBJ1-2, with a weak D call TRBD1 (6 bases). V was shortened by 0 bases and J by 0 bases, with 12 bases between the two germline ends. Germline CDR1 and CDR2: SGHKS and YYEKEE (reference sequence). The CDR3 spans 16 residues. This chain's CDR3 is CASSLVYGGANYGYTF. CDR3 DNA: TGTGCCAGCAGCTTGGTCTATGGGGGCGCTAACTATGGCTACACCTTC.

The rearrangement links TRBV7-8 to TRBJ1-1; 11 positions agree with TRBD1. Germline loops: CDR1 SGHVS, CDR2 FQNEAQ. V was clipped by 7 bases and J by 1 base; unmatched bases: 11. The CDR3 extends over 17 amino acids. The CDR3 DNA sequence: TGTGCCAGCACCACCCGTGAAGGGACAGGGGGGAACACTGAAGCTTTCTTT. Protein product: CASTTREGTGGNTEAFF.

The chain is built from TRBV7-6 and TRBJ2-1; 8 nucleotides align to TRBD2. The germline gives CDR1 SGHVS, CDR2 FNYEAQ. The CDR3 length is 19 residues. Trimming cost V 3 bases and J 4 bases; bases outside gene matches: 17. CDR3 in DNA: TGTGCCAGCAGCTTCCTACCGGTATCCGGGGGGGCCTCATACAATGAGCAGTTCTTC. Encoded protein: CASSFLPVSGGASYNEQFF.

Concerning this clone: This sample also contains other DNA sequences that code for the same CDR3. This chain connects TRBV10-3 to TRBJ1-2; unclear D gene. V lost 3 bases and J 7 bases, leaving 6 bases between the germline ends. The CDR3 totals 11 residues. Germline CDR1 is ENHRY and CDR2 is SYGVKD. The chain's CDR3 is CAISDSGGYTF. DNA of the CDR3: TGTGCCATCAGTGACTCGGGTGGCTACACCTTC.

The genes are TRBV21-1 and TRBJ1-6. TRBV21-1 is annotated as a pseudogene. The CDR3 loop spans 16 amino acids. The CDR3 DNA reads TGTGCCAGCAGCAAAGAAGCGGGCAGCTATAATTCACCCCTCCACTTT. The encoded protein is CASSKEAGSYNSPLHF.

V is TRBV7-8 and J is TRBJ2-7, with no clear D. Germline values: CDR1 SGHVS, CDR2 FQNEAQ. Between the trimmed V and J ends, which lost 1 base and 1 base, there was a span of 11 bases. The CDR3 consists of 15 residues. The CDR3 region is CASSLVGPWSYEQYF. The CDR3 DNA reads TGTGCCAGCAGCTTAGTTGGGCCGTGGTCCTACGAGCAGTACTTC.

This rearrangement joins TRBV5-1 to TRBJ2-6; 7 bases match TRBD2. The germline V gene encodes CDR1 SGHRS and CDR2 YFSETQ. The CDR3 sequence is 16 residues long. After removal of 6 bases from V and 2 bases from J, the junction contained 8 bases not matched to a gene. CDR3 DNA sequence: TGCGCCAGCAATTGGGGAGGGATCGCTGGGGCCAACGTCCTGACTTTC. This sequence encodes CASNWGGIAGANVLTF. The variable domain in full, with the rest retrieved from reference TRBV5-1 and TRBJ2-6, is KAGVTQTPRYLIKTRGQQVTLSCSPISGHRSVSWYQQTPGQGLQFLFEYFSETQRNKGNFPGRFSGRQFSNSRSEMNVSTLELGDSALYLCASNWGGIAGANVLTFGAGSRLTVL.

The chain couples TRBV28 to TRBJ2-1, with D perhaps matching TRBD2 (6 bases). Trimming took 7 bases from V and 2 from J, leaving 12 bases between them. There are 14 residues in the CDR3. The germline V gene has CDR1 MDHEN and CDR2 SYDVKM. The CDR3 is CASTLSGPYNEQFF. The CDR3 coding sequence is TGTGCCAGCACCCTTAGCGGTCCCTACAATGAGCAGTTCTTC. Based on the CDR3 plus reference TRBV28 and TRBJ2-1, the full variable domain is DVKVTQSSRYLVKRTGEKVFLECVQDMDHENMFWYRQDPGLGLRLIYFSYDVKMKEKGDIPEGYSVSREKKERFSLILESASTNQTSMYLCASTLSGPYNEQFFGPGTRLTVL.

The CDR3 nucleotides are TGTGCCAGCAGCGGCGGACAGGGCATTGGCTATGGCTACACCTTC. Its translation is CASSGGQGIGYGYTF. The V gene is TRBV5-4, the J gene TRBJ1-2, with 8 bases that match TRBD1. CDR1 and CDR2 (germline): SGHNT, YYREEE (reference sequence). V trimming: 4 bases; J trimming: 4 bases; junction bases outside the gene matches: 9. The CDR3 is 15 amino acids.

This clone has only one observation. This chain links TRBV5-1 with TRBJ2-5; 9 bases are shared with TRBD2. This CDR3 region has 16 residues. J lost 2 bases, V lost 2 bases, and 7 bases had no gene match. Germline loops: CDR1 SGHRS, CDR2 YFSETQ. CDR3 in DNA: TGCGCCAGCAGCTTTCTTAGCGGGAGCGGTCAAGAGACCCAGTACTTC. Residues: CASSFLSGSGQETQYF.

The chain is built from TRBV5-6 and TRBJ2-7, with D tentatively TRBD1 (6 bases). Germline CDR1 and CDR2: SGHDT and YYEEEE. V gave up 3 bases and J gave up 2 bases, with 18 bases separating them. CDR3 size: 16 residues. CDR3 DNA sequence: TGTGCCAGCAGCTGGTTTGCAGGACAGAAGACCTACGAGCAGTACTTC. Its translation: CASSWFAGQKTYEQYF.

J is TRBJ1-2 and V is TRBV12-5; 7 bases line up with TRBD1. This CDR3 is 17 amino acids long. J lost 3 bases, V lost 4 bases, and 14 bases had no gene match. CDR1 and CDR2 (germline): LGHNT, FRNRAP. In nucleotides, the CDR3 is TGTGCTAGTGGTTGGATGACGGCACGAGACAGGGACTATGGCTACACCTTC. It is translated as CASGWMTARDRDYGYTF.

For the CDR3, the DNA is TGTGCCAGCACTACCGGGACAGGGGTGGGCTACACCTTC. Its translation is CASTTGTGVGYTF. This chain uses TRBV6-5 with TRBJ1-2; TRBD1 matches 10 bases. This CDR3 spans 13 amino acids. In germline, CDR1 is MNHEY, CDR2 SVGAGI. J was trimmed by 8 bases and V by 7 bases; bases with no gene match: 7.

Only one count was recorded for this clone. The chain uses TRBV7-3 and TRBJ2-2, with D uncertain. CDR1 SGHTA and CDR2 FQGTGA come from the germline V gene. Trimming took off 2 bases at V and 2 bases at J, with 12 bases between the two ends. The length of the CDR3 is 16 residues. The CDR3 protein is CASSLGTAINTGELFF. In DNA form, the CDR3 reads TGTGCCAGCAGCTTAGGTACAGCCATAAACACCGGGGAGCTGTTTTTT.